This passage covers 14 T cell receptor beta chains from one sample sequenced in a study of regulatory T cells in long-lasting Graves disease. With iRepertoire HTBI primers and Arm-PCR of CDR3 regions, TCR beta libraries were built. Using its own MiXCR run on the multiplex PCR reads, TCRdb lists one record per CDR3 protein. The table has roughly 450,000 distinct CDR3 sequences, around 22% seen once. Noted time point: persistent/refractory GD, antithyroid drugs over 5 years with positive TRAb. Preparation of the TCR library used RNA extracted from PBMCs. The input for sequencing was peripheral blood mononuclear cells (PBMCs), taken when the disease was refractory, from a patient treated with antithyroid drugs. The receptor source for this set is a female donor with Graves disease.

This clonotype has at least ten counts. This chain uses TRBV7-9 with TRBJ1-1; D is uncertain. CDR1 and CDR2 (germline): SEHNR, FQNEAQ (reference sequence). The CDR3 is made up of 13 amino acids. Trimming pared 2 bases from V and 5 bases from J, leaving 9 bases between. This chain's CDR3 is CASSLSERTEAFF. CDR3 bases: TGTGCCAGCAGCTTAAGTGAAAGAACTGAAGCTTTCTTT.

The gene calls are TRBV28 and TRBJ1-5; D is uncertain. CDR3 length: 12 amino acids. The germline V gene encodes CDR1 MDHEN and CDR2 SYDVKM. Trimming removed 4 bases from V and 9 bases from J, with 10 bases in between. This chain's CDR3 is CASSSLGRPQHF. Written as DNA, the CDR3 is TGTGCCAGCAGTTCCTTAGGTCGGCCCCAGCATTTT.

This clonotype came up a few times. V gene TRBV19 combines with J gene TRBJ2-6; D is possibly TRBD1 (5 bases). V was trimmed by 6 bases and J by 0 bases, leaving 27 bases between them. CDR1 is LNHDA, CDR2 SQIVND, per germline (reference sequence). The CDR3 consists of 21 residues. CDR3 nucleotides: TGTGCCAGTAGCCTCTTTTGGGCGCGTCAGGGCCGTTACTCTGGGGCCAACGTCCTGACTTTC. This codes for CASSLFWARQGRYSGANVLTF.

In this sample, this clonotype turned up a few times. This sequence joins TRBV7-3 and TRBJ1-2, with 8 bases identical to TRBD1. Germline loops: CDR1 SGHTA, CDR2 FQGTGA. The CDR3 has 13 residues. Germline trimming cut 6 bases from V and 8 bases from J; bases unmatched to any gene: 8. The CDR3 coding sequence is TGTGCCAGCAGAAAACAGGGGGACCGCGGCTACACCTTC. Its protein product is CASRKQGDRGYTF.

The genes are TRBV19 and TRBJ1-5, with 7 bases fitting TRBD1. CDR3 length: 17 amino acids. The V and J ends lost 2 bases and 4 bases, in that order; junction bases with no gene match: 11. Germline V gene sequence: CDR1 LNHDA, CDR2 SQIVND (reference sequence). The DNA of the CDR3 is TGTGCCAGTAGTATAACCGGGGCAGGGGGGAAAAATCAGCCCCAGCATTTT. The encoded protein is CASSITGAGGKNQPQHF.

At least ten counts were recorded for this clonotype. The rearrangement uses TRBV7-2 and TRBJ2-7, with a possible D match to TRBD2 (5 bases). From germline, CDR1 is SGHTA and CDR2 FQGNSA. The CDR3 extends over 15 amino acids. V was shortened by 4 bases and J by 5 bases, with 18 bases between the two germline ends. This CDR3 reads CASSSQPGWGDEQYF. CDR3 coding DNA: TGTGCCAGCAGCTCGCAACCGGGATGGGGAGACGAGCAGTACTTC.

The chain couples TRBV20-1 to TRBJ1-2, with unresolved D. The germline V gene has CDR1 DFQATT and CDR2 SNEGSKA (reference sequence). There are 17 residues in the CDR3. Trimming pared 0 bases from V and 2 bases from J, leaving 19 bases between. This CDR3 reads CSARESLGNERNYGYTF. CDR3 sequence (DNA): TGCAGTGCTAGAGAATCCCTCGGCAATGAGAGGAACTATGGCTACACCTTC.

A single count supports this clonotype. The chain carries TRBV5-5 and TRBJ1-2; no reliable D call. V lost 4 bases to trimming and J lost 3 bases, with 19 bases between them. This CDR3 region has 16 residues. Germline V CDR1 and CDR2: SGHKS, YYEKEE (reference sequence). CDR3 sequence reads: CASSPLAWLVDYGYTF. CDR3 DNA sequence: TGTGCCAGCAGCCCGCTGGCTTGGTTGGTAGACTATGGCTACACCTTC.

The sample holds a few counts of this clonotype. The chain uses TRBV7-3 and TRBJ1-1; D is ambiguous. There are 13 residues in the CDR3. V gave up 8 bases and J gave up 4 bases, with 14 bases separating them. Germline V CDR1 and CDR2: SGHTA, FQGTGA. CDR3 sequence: CASGRGSSTEAFF. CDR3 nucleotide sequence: TGTGCCAGCGGTAGAGGGTCTAGCACTGAAGCTTTCTTT.

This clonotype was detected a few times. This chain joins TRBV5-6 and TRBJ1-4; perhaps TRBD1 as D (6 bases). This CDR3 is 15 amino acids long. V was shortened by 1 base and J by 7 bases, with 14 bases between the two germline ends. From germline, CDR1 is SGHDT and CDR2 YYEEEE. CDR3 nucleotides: TGTGCCAGCAGCTTGAGGACGGGGGCTAGTGAAAAACTGTTTTTT. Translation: CASSLRTGASEKLFF.

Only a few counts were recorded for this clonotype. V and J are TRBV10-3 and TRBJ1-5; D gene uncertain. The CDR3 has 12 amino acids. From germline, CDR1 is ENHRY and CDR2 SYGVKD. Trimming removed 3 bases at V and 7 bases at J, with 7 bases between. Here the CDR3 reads CAISEPGQPQHF. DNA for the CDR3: TGTGCCATCAGTGAACCTGGCCAGCCCCAGCATTTT.

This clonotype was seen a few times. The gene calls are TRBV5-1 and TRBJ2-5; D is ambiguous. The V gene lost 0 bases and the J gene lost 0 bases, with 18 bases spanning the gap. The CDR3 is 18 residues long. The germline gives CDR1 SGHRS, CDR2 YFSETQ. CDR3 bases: TGCGCCAGCAGCTTGGTTTTGTATAGAGAGAAGAACCAAGAGACCCAGTACTTC. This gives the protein CASSLVLYREKNQETQYF. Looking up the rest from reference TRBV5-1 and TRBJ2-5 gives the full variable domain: KAGVTQTPRYLIKTRGQQVTLSCSPISGHRSVSWYQQTPGQGLQFLFEYFSETQRNKGNFPGRFSGRQFSNSRSEMNVSTLELGDSALYLCASSLVLYREKNQETQYFGPGTRLLVL.

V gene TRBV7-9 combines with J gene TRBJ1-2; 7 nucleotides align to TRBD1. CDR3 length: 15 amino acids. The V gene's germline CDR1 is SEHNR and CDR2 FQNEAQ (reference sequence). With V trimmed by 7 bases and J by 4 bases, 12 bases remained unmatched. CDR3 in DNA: TGTGCCAGCACCTCAGGGGGGACAGCAGTCTATGGCTACACCTTC. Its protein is CASTSGGTAVYGYTF. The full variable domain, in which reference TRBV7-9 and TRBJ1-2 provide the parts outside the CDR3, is DTGVSQNPRHKITKRGQNVTFRCDPISEHNRLYWYRQTLGQGPEFLTYFQNEAQLEKSRLLSDRFSAERPKGSFSTLEIQRTEQGDSAMYLCASTSGGTAVYGYTFGSGTRLTVV.

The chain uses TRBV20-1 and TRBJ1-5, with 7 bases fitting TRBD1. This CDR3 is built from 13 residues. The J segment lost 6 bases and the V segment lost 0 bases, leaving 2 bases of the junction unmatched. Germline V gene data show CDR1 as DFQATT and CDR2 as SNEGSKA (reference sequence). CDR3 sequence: CSARETGIQPQHF. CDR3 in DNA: TGCAGTGCTAGAGAGACAGGGATTCAGCCCCAGCATTTT.